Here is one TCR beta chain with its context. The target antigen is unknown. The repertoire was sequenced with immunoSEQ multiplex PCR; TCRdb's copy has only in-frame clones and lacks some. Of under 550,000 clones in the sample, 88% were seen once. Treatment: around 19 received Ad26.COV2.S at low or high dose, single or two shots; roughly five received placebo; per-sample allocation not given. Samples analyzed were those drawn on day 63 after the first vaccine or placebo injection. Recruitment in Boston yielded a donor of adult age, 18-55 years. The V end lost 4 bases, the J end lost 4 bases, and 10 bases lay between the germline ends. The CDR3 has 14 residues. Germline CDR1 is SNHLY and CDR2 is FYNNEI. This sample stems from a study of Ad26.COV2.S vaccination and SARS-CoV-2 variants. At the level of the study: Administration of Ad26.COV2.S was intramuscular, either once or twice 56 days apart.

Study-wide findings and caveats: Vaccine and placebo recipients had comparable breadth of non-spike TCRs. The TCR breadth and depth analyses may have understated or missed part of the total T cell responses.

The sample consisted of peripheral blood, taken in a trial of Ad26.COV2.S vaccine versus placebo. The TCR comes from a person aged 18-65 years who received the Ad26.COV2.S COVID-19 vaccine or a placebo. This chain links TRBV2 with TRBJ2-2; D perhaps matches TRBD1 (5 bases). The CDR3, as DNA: TGTGCCAGCAGTGCGACAGTCGTCACCGGGGAGCTGTTTTTT. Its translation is CASSATVVTGELFF. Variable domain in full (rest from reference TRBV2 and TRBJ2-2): EPEVTQTPSHQVTQMGQEVILRCVPISNHLYFYWYRQILGQKVEFLVSFYNNEISEKSEIFDDQFSVERPDGSNFTLKIRSTKLEDSAMYFCASSATVVTGELFFGEGSRLTVL.